The 21 T cell receptor beta chains listed next were all sequenced from one sample in a study of blood T cell repertoires in COVID-19. Clones were read by immunoSEQ multiplex PCR, and TCRdb kept only the in-frame ones, dropping some. Of about 220,000 clones in the sample, roughly 80% were seen once. Sequences were obtained from peripheral blood. Receptor source: a woman in her 70s with COVID-19, enrolled during active disease.

The chain combines TRBV5-1 with TRBJ2-1, with 7 bases identical to TRBD1. J was trimmed by 9 bases and V by 2 bases; bases with no gene match: 11. This CDR3 region has 15 residues. Germline-derived CDR1 and CDR2 are SGHRS and YFSETQ. The CDR3 nucleotides read TGCGCCAGCAGCTTCTGGGCCAGCTCAGGGGGTGAGCAGTTCTTC. Translation: CASSFWASSGGEQFF.

The chain combines TRBV5-1 with TRBJ1-1; D is perhaps TRBD1 (6 bases). Germline loops: CDR1 SGHRS, CDR2 YFSETQ. V was clipped by 7 bases and J by 2 bases, with 15 bases between them. This CDR3 has 14 amino acids. The CDR3 spells CASRIQGVNTEAFF. CDR3 nucleotide sequence: TGCGCCAGCCGTATACAGGGCGTTAACACTGAAGCTTTCTTT.

The rearrangement links TRBV5-1 to TRBJ2-1; D may be TRBD2 (6 bases). CDR3 length equals 14 residues. With 2 bases removed from V and 15 bases from J, the gap between germline ends came to 21 bases. Germline loops: CDR1 SGHRS, CDR2 YFSETQ. CDR3 nucleotides: TGCGCCAGCAGCTTAATCGCTTCGGGACTGGGATCGTTCTTC. Amino acids: CASSLIASGLGSFF.

The rearrangement uses TRBV18 and TRBJ2-1; a weak D match, TRBD2 (5 bases). Germline CDR1 reads KGHSH; CDR2 reads LQKENI. Trimming stripped 3 bases from V and 0 bases from J, with 9 bases between. This CDR3 spans 15 amino acids. The CDR3 reads CASSPGVSSYNEQFF. CDR3 in DNA: TGTGCCAGCTCACCCGGGGTTAGCTCCTACAATGAGCAGTTCTTC.

This chain uses TRBV6-5 with TRBJ2-2; D not certain. Germline V gives CDR1 MNHEY, CDR2 SVGAGI. The CDR3 length is 14 residues. V was shortened by 4 bases and J by 0 bases, with 6 bases between the two germline ends. The CDR3 is CASSFAANTGELFF. The CDR3 coding sequence is TGTGCCAGCAGTTTTGCAGCGAACACCGGGGAGCTGTTTTTT.

The V call is TRBV29-1, the J call TRBJ2-7; D perhaps matches TRBD2 (5 bases). The germline V gene encodes CDR1 SQVTM and CDR2 ANQGSEA. This CDR3 has 13 residues. The V end was cut by 5 bases, the J end by 2 bases, with 13 bases between. Here the CDR3 DNA reads TGCAGCGTTAGGAGGACTCCTACCTACGAGCAGTACTTC. Its protein product is CSVRRTPTYEQYF.

This clone is a singleton in its sample. The chain is built from TRBV28 and TRBJ1-4, with a possible D match to TRBD1 (5 bases). Trimming stripped 6 bases from V and 7 bases from J, with 12 bases between. The CDR3 totals 13 residues. CDR1 and CDR2 (germline): MDHEN, SYDVKM. The CDR3 spells CASRLLQAEKLFF. CDR3 in DNA: TGTGCCAGCAGACTACTACAGGCTGAAAAACTGTTTTTT. Variable domain in full (rest from reference TRBV28 and TRBJ1-4): DVKVTQSSRYLVKRTGEKVFLECVQDMDHENMFWYRQDPGLGLRLIYFSYDVKMKEKGDIPEGYSVSREKKERFSLILESASTNQTSMYLCASRLLQAEKLFFGSGTQLSVL.

V usage is TRBV9 and J usage is TRBJ1-2, with 11 bases lining up with TRBD1. Per germline, CDR1 SGDLS and CDR2 YYNGEE. Losses at the gene ends were 4 bases for V and 8 bases for J; bases not matched to a gene: 16. This CDR3 has 17 residues. This CDR3 is CASSPQDRGLLMSGYTF. CDR3 sequence (DNA): TGTGCCAGCAGCCCCCAGGACAGGGGGCTTCTTATGAGCGGCTACACCTTC.

This chain links TRBV5-4 with TRBJ1-1, with D possibly being TRBD1 (5 bases). The germline V and J ends were trimmed by 5 bases and 1 base, with 15 bases remaining between them. This CDR3 region has 15 residues. Per the germline V gene, CDR1 is SGHNT and CDR2 is YYREEE (reference sequence). The CDR3 protein is CASRSMGQTNTEAFF. The CDR3 DNA reads TGTGCCAGCAGATCCATGGGGCAGACGAACACTGAAGCTTTCTTT.

This clone came up many times. Other DNA sequences of this sample code for an identical CDR3. V is TRBV18 and J is TRBJ1-5; 9 bases are a match to TRBD1. This CDR3 is built from 16 residues. V shed 2 bases and J 0 bases; nucleotides not matched to a gene: 2. Germline V lookup: CDR1 KGHSH, CDR2 LQKENI. The CDR3 spells CASSPDRGDSNQPQHF. The CDR3 DNA sequence: TGTGCCAGCTCACCAGACAGGGGGGATAGCAATCAGCCCCAGCATTTT.

CDR3 DNA: TGCGCCAGCAGCCAAGAGGCTAGCGGGAGAAGGTACGAGCAGTACTTC. This sequence encodes CASSQEASGRRYEQYF. The chain employs TRBV4-1 and TRBJ2-7, with TRBD2 matching 10 bases. The CDR3 runs to 16 residues. Germline-derived CDR1 and CDR2 are MGHRA and YSYEKL. Trimming at V came to 0 bases and at J to 4 bases, leaving 6 bases not matched to a gene.

The chain has TRBV5-1 and TRBJ2-1, with D hard to call. The CDR3 is 13 amino acids. Trimming removed 3 bases at V and 4 bases at J, with 8 bases between. Looked up from germline, CDR1 is SGHRS and CDR2 is YFSETQ. The CDR3 region has the DNA TGCGCCAGCAGCTCCCAGACTTACAATGAGCAGTTCTTC. Its protein is CASSSQTYNEQFF.

V and J are TRBV29-1 and TRBJ1-2; TRBD1 agrees at 12 bases. V dropped 7 bases and J dropped 9; count of bases not matched to a gene: 6. CDR1 SQVTM and CDR2 ANQGSEA come from the germline V gene. The CDR3 spans 12 residues. CDR3 amino acids: CSAGDRGHSYTF. CDR3 nucleotides: TGCAGCGCCGGGGACAGGGGGCACAGCTACACCTTC.

V usage is TRBV7-2 and J usage is TRBJ1-6; D unclear. This CDR3 has 13 amino acids. The germline gives CDR1 SGHTA, CDR2 FQGNSA. Trimming removed 0 bases at V and 7 bases at J, with 4 bases between. CDR3 residues: CASSLARNSPLHF. The CDR3 coding sequence is TGTGCCAGCAGCTTAGCGCGGAATTCACCCCTCCACTTT.

The J gene is TRBJ2-7, the V gene TRBV15; D call uncertain. Germline CDR1 and CDR2: LNHNV and YYDKDF (reference sequence). Trimming removed 3 bases at V and 7 bases at J, with 10 bases between. This CDR3 spans 12 amino acids. The CDR3 region has the DNA TGTGCCACCAGCAGTGTTTTGAGTGAGCAGTACTTC. This gives the protein CATSSVLSEQYF.

The chain uses TRBV27 and TRBJ1-5; TRBD1 matches at 7 bases. Germline assignment: CDR1 MNHEY and CDR2 SMNVEV (reference sequence). The CDR3 is 15 residues long. The V and J ends lost 4 bases and 3 bases, in that order; junction bases with no gene match: 6. DNA of the CDR3: TGTGCCAGCAGTTCCCCCGGGACAGCCAATCAGCCCCAGCATTTT. Protein sequence: CASSSPGTANQPQHF.

The chain combines TRBV7-2 with TRBJ2-2; D is possibly TRBD2 (7 bases). V was cut by 4 bases and J by 3 bases, with 15 bases left in between. The CDR3 has 16 residues. CDR1 and CDR2 (germline): SGHTA, FQGNSA. CDR3 residues: CASSSGRGADTGELFF. The CDR3 DNA is TGTGCCAGCAGCTCCGGTCGGGGGGCTGACACCGGGGAGCTGTTTTTT.

This clone showed up many times. The chain joins TRBV2 to TRBJ2-3; TRBD1 might be the D (5 bases). Trimming left V 0 bases short and J 3 bases short, with 10 bases between. The CDR3 extends over 15 amino acids. Germline V gene sequence: CDR1 SNHLY, CDR2 FYNNEI. CDR3 residues: CASSEALRGTDTQYF. CDR3 in DNA: TGTGCCAGCAGTGAAGCGCTTAGGGGAACAGATACGCAGTATTTT. The full variable domain, completed using reference TRBV2 and TRBJ2-3, is EPEVTQTPSHQVTQMGQEVILRCVPISNHLYFYWYRQILGQKVEFLVSFYNNEISEKSEIFDDQFSVERPDGSNFTLKIRSTKLEDSAMYFCASSEALRGTDTQYFGPGTRLTVL.

The chain employs TRBV14 and TRBJ2-1; TRBD2 matches at 7 bases. This CDR3 is built from 16 residues. Losses at the gene ends were 1 base for V and 5 bases for J; bases not matched to a gene: 8. Germline values: CDR1 SGHDN, CDR2 FVKESK. CDR3 residues: CASSQVGRARHNEQFF. The CDR3, as DNA: TGTGCCAGCAGCCAAGTGGGGAGGGCACGGCACAATGAGCAGTTCTTC.

The J gene is TRBJ2-7, the V gene TRBV5-3; 7 bases line up with TRBD2. TRBV5-3 is recorded as an ORF, its role being uncertain. With 4 bases clipped from V and 7 bases from J, the junction kept 11 bases outside the gene matches. The CDR3 is 14 amino acids. The CDR3 sequence is CARSPGRWTREQYF. For the CDR3, the DNA is TGTGCCAGAAGCCCCGGACGGTGGACTAGGGAGCAGTACTTC.

The CDR3 sequence: CASSSGAGSLAGANVLTF. For the CDR3, the DNA is TGCGCCAGCAGCAGCGGGGCAGGCTCCCTTGCTGGGGCCAACGTCCTGACTTTC. The rearrangement joins TRBV5-1 to TRBJ2-6; 7 positions agree with TRBD2. The V gene end was trimmed by 4 bases and the J gene end by 2 bases; junction bases not matched to a gene: 12. Germline-derived CDR1 and CDR2 are SGHRS and YFSETQ. The CDR3 consists of 18 residues. The variable domain in full, with the rest retrieved from reference TRBV5-1 and TRBJ2-6, is KAGVTQTPRYLIKTRGQQVTLSCSPISGHRSVSWYQQTPGQGLQFLFEYFSETQRNKGNFPGRFSGRQFSNSRSEMNVSTLELGDSALYLCASSSGAGSLAGANVLTFGAGSRLTVL.